This is a list of T cell receptor beta chains from one sample in a study of blood T cell repertoires in COVID-19. TCRdb's copy holds only in-frame clones and misses some; the assay was immunoSEQ multiplex PCR. This sample has some 200,000 clones, with 80% to 85% found just once. Sequenced sample: peripheral blood. These receptors were obtained from a middle-aged woman with acute or convalescent COVID-19. The CDR3 runs from the conserved cysteine through the conserved F or W. Fields, in order: J gene, clone size, V gene, D gene, CDR3 protein, CDR3 DNA. The D gene is left open where the match is weak. The listing skips clone size in some rows; elsewhere it reads once, few, many or a size class.

>TRBJ2-4|NA|TRBV6-5|TRBD1
CASSRGQIQNIQYF
TGTGCCAGCAGCCGGGGACAGATCCAAAACATTCAGTACTTC
>TRBJ1-4|NA|TRBV5-1|TRBD1
CASSDGTGVDEKLFF
TGCGCCAGCAGCGACGGGACAGGGGTGGATGAAAAACTGTTTTTT
>TRBJ2-2|NA|TRBV3-1/TRBV3-2|NA
CASSLRFEVAAGELFF
TGTGCCAGCAGCCTTCGATTTGAGGTAGCGGCAGGGGAGCTGTTTTTT
>TRBJ1-4|NA|TRBV7-9|NA
CASSFGSGFEKLFF
TGTGCCAGCAGCTTCGGTAGCGGTTTTGAAAAACTGTTTTTT
>TRBJ2-1|NA|TRBV2|NA
CASSGGLMNYNEQFF
TGTGCCAGCAGCGGAGGACTGATGAACTACAATGAGCAGTTCTTC
>TRBJ1-1|NA|TRBV30|NA
CAWRRAGSNTEAFF
TGTGCCTGGAGACGTGCGGGGTCGAACACTGAAGCTTTCTTT
>TRBJ1-6|few|TRBV28|NA
CASSPRGQGNSPLHF
TGTGCCAGCAGTCCCCGAGGCCAGGGGAATTCACCCCTCCACTTT
>TRBJ2-7|NA|TRBV7-8|NA
CASSLYRAGEQYF
TGTGCCAGCAGCTTGTACAGGGCGGGCGAGCAGTACTTC
>TRBJ1-1|few|TRBV5-1|TRBD1
CATQGQGNTEAFF
TGCGCCACCCAGGGACAGGGGAACACTGAAGCTTTCTTT
>TRBJ1-1|NA|TRBV28|NA
CASRGGGYLTEAFF
TGTGCCAGCAGGGGAGGTGGATATCTCACTGAAGCTTTCTTT
>TRBJ2-1|NA|TRBV11-3|NA
CASSVAGPYNEQFF
TGTGCCAGCAGCGTCGCAGGGCCCTACAATGAGCAGTTCTTC
>TRBJ1-1|NA|TRBV7-9|NA
CASSLGSTEAFF
TGTGCCAGCAGCTTAGGGAGCACTGAAGCTTTCTTT
>TRBJ1-2|NA|TRBV28|NA
CASWGRAGRGYTF
TGTGCCAGCTGGGGGCGGGCCGGGCGCGGCTACACCTTC
>TRBJ2-4|NA|TRBV6-5|TRBD2
CASSYSVLAGKNIQYF
TGTGCCAGCAGTTACTCGGTTTTAGCGGGGAAAAACATTCAGTACTTC
>TRBJ1-1|NA|TRBV12-3/TRBV12-4|NA
CASSPGNTEAFF
TGTGCCAGCAGCCCAGGGAACACTGAAGCTTTCTTT
>TRBJ2-3|NA|TRBV5-4|TRBD2
CASSIQRGGGTDTQYF
TGTGCCAGCAGCATTCAGCGGGGGGGCGGCACAGATACGCAGTATTTT
>TRBJ1-2|NA|TRBV14|NA
CASTDISGYGYTF
TGTGCCAGCACCGACATAAGCGGCTATGGCTACACCTTC
>TRBJ1-4|NA|TRBV5-4|TRBD1
CASSFTGGTNEKLFF
TGTGCCAGCAGCTTTACAGGGGGGACTAATGAAAAACTGTTTTTT
>TRBJ2-7|NA|TRBV5-1|TRBD1
CASSYGQGGEEQYF
TGCGCCAGCAGCTATGGACAGGGTGGGGAGGAGCAGTACTTC
>TRBJ2-5|NA|TRBV6-1|NA
CASSEGGSQETQYF
TGTGCCAGCAGTGAAGGCGGTTCCCAAGAGACCCAGTACTTC
>TRBJ2-5|NA|TRBV5-6|TRBD2
CASRRGSSGGYQETQYF
TGTGCCAGCAGAAGGGGCAGCAGCGGGGGGTACCAAGAGACCCAGTACTTC
>TRBJ2-3|NA|TRBV10-1|TRBD1
CASSEPPGTASSTDTQYF
TGCGCCAGCAGTGAGCCGCCGGGGACAGCTTCTAGCACAGATACGCAGTATTTT
>TRBJ1-5|NA|TRBV6-6|NA
CASSYSSQDQPQHF
TGTGCCAGCAGTTACTCGTCTCAGGATCAGCCCCAGCATTTT
>TRBJ2-1|NA|TRBV19|NA
CASSWSEANEQFF
TGTGCCAGTAGTTGGTCGGAGGCCAATGAGCAGTTCTTC